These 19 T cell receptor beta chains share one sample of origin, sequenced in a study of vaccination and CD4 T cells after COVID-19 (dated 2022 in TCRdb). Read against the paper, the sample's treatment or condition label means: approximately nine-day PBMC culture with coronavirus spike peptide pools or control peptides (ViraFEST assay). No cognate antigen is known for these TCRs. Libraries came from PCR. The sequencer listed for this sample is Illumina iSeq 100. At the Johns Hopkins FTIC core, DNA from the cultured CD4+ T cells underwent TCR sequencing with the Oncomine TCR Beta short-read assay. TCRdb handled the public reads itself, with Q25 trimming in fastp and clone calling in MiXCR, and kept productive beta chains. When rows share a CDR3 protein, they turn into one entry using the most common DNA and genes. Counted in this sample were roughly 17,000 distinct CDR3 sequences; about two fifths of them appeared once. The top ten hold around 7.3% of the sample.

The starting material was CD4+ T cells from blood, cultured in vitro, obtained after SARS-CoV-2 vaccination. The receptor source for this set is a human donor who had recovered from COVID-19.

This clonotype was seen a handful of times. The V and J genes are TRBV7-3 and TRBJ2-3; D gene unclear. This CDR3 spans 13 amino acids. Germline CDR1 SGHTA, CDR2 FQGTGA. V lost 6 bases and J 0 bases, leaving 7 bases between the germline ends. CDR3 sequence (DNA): TGTGCCAGCAGTATCAGTAGCACAGATACGCAGTATTTT. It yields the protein CASSISSTDTQYF.

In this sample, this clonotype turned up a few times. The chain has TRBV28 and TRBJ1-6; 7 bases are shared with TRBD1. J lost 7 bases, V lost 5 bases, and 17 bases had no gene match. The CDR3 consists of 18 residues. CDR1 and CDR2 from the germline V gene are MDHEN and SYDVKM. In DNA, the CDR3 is TGTGCCAGCAGTACGACAGGGTGGACCGCTCCCATAAATTCACCCCTCCACTTT. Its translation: CASSTTGWTAPINSPLHF.

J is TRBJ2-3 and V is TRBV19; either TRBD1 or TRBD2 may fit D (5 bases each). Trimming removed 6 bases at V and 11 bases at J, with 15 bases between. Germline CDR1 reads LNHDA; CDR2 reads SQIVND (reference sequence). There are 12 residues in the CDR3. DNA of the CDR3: TGTGCCAGTAGGGGGACGAATTGGGAGCAGTATTTT. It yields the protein CASRGTNWEQYF.

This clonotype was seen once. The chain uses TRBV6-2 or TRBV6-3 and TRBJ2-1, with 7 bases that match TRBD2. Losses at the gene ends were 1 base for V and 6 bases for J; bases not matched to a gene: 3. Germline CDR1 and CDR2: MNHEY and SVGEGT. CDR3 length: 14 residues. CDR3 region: CASSYWPSGNEQFF. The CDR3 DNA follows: TGTGCCAGCAGTTACTGGCCTAGCGGCAATGAGCAGTTCTTC.

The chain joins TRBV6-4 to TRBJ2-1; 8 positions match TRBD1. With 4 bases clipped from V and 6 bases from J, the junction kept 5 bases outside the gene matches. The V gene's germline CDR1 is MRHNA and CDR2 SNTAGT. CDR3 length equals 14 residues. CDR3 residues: CASSAGQGRNEQFF. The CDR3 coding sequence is TGTGCCAGCAGTGCCGGACAGGGACGCAATGAGCAGTTCTTC.

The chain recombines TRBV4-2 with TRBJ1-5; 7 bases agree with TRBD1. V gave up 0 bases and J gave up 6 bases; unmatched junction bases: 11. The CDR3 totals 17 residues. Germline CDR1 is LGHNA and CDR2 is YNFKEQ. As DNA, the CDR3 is TGTGCCAGCAGCCAAGATGGAGGGGCCAGGGGGTCTCAGCCCCAGCATTTT. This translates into CASSQDGGARGSQPQHF.

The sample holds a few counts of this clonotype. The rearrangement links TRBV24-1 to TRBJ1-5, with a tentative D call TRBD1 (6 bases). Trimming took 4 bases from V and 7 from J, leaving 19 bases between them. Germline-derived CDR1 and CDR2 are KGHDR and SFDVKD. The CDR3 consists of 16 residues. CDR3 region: CATSDPRQERDQPQHF. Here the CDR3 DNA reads TGTGCCACCAGTGACCCGAGACAGGAAAGGGACCAGCCCCAGCATTTT.

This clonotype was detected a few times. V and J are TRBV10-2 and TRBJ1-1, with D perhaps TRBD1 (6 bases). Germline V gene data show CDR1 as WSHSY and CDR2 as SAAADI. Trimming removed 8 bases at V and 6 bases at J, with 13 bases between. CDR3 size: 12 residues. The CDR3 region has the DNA TGCGCCAGCCAAGATCACAGGGCTGAAGCTTTCTTT. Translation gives CASQDHRAEAFF.

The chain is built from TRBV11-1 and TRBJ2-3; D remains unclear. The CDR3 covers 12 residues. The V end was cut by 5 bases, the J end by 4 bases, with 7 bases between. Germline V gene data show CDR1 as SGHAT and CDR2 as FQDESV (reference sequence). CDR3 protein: CASSHWADTQYF. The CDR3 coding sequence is TGTGCCAGCAGCCATTGGGCAGATACGCAGTATTTT.

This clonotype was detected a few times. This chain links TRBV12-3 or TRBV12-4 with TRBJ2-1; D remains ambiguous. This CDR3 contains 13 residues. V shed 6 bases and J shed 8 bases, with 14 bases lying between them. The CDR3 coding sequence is TGTGCCAGCAGCACGAAGGTAGGGTATGAGCAGTTCTTC. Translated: CASSTKVGYEQFF.

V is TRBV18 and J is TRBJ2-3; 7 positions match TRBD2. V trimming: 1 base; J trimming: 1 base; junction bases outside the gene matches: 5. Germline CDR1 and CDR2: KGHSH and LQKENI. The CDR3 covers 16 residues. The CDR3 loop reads CASSPRGGSGTDTQYF. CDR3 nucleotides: TGTGCCAGCTCACCACGAGGCGGGAGCGGCACAGATACGCAGTATTTT.

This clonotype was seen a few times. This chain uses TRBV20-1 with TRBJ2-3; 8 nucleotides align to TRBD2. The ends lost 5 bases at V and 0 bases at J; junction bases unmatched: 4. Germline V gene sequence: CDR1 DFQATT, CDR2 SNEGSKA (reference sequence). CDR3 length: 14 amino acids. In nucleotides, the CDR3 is TGCAGTGCTGCACTAGCGGCTAGCACAGATACGCAGTATTTT. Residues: CSAALAASTDTQYF.

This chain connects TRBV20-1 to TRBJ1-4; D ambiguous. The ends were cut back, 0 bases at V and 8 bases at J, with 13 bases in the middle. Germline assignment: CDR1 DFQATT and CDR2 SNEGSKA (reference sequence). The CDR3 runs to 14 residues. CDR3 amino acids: CSARDLVWREKLFF. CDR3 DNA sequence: TGCAGTGCTAGAGATCTGGTCTGGAGGGAAAAACTGTTTTTT.

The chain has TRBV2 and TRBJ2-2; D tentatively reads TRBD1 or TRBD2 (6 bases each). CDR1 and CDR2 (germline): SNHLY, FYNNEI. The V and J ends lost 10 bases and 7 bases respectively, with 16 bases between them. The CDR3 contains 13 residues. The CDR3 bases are TGTGCCACTTCTCAGGGGAGGAACGGGGAGCTGTTTTTT. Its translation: CATSQGRNGELFF.

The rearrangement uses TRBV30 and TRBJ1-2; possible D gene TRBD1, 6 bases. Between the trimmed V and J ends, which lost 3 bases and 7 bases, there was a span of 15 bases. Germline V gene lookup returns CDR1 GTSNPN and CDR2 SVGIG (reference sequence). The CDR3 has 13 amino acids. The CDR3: CAWRGTGTRGYTF. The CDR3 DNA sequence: TGTGCCTGGAGAGGTACAGGGACACGTGGCTACACCTTC.

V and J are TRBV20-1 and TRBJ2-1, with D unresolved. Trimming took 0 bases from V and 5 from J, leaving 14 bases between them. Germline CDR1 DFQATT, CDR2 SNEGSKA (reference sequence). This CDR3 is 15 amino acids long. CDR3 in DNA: TGCAGTGCTAGAGACCCGGGTCTCCCAAACAATGAGCAGTTCTTC. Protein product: CSARDPGLPNNEQFF.

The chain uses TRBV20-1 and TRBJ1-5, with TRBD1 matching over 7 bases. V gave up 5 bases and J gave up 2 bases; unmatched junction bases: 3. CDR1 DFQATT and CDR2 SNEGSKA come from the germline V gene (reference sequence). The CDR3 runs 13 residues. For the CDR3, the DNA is TGCAGTGCTGCTACAGGGGGCAATCAGCCCCAGCATTTT. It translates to CSAATGGNQPQHF.

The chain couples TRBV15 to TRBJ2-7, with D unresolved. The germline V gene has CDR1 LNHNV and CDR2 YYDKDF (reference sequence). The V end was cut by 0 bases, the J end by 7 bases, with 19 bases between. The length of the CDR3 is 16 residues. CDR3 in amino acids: CATSRDLVGNDGEQYF. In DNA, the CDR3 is TGTGCCACCAGCAGAGACCTAGTTGGGAACGACGGAGAGCAGTACTTC.

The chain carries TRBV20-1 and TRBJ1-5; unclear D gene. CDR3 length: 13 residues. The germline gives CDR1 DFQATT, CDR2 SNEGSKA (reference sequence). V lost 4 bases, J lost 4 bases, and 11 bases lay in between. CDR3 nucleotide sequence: TGCAGTGCTACCCAAGGACCTAATCAGCCCCAGCATTTT. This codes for CSATQGPNQPQHF.